This TCR beta chain was obtained from a study of blood T cell repertoires in COVID-19. In the study overall: Sites in the United States, Italy and Spain provided acute and convalescent COVID-19 samples. Sources were T cells, B-cell-depleted T cells, or PBMCs; the material itself was cDNA or gDNA.

Germline V gives CDR1 DFQATT, CDR2 SNEGSKA (reference sequence). The CDR3 is 11 residues long. V lost 6 bases and J lost 7, with 10 bases in between. In Seattle, patients joined the study during active infection and were tracked longitudinally. As regards this clone: This same CDR3 is encoded by further DNA sequences in the sample.

In the authors' methods: Estimation of nucleated cell counts relied on the amplification of reference gene primers. TCRdb keeps only in-frame clones here, not all; method: immunoSEQ multiplex PCR. V, J and clone size derive from that table, while D and trimming were established from the DNA sequence. Counted here are about 370,000 clones, 70% to 90% occurring once; the ten biggest clones make up around 2.8%. The sequenced material came from peripheral blood. V is TRBV20-1 and J is TRBJ2-1; possibly TRBD1 for D (6 bases). The clonotype originates from a woman aged 25-40 years with COVID-19, enrolled during active disease. DNA for the CDR3: TGCAGTGCGGCTAGGGGGAATGAGCAGTTCTTC. Protein: CSAARGNEQFF.